The clone carrying this T cell receptor beta chain is a singleton in its sample. Its antigen is undetermined. The data derive from a study of cytomegalovirus exposure and HLA in healthy donors. Study results and limitations: Reportedly, a later analysis found an Asian-associated ancestry cluster had fewer N-insertions than the roughly 630-donor mean. Listed as cytomegalovirus-associated were 170 or so TCR beta chains.

Germline CDR1 SGHRS, CDR2 YFSETQ. V was pared by 1 base and J by 4 bases, with 6 bases between. The CDR3 covers 13 residues. The PCR made use of 60 Vbeta and 13 Jbeta primers. Using immunoSEQ multiplex PCR, the repertoire was profiled, and TCRdb retains in-frame clones only, with some absent. The profile shows about 140,000 clones, roughly three quarters of them singletons. This receptor was taken from a woman aged 45-65 years in good health and CMV-seronegative. The rearrangement links TRBV5-1 to TRBJ1-5; D unresolved. The sequencing sample was made of PBMCs. In DNA form, the CDR3 reads TGCGCCAGCAGCTTGTACGGGAATCAGCCCCAGCATTTT. This gives the protein CASSLYGNQPQHF.